This T cell receptor (beta chain) was sequenced for a study of T-cell memory formation after mild COVID-19. Study results and limitations: Clones that contracted from day 15 to 85 had balanced CD4/CD8; later expanders were CD4+ biased.

A remark on this clonotype: The antigen remains undetermined.

Germline-derived CDR1 and CDR2 are DFQATT and SNEGSKA (reference sequence). V lost 6 bases and J 10 bases, leaving 20 bases between the germline ends. The CDR3 covers 13 residues. One entry per CDR3 protein results from TCRdb running MiXCR on the 5' RACE reads. The sample carries roughly 160,000 distinct CDR3 sequences, 9.5% to 13% recorded once. Sequencing used PBMCs or a T cell subset sorted from them (not recorded which). The genes are TRBV20-1 and TRBJ2-3; no firm D call. The TCR originated in a man younger than 35 who had mild COVID-19 (a few samples of this study predate the infection). Cell type and time point are not known. The CDR3 DNA reads as TGCAGTGCCCCGGATAGGGTAACCGAGGCGCAGTATTTT. Encoded protein: CSAPDRVTEAQYF.